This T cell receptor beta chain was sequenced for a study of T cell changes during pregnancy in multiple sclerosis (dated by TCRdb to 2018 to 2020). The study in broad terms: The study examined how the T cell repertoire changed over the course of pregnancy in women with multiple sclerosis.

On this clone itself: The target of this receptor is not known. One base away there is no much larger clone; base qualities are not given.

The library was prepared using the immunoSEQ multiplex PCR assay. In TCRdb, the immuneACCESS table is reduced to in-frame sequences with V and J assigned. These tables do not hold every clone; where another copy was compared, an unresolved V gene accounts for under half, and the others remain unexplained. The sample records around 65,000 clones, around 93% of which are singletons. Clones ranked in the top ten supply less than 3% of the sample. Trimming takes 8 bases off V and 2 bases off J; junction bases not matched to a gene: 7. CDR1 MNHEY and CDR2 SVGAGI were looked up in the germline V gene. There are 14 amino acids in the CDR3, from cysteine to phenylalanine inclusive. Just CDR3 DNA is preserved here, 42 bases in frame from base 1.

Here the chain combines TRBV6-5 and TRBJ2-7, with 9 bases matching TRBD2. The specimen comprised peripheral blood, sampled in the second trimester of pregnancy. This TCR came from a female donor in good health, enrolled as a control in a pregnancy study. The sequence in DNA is TGTGCCAGCGGCTCTAGCGGGATTACCTACGAGCAGTACTTC. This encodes CASGSSGITYEQYF.